A selection of T cell receptor beta chains follows, all from one sample in a study of Ad26.COV2.S vaccination and SARS-CoV-2 variants. TCRdb's table, derived via immunoSEQ multiplex PCR, lists solely in-frame clones and lacks some. The sample shows 500,000 or so clones, roughly 85% of them seen only once. This material consisted of peripheral blood, taken in a trial of Ad26.COV2.S vaccine versus placebo. The receptors here all came from a person between 18 and 60 years old who received the Ad26.COV2.S COVID-19 vaccine or a placebo. Both conserved end residues are part of each CDR3. A D gene is named only where the DNA matches it firmly. Some rows have no size entry. The others give once, few or many, or a class for an expanded clone.

V: TRBV5-4; J: TRBJ2-7; D: -; size: -; DNA: TGTGCCAGCAGCCGCGGACTAGGGGGCTACGAGCAGTACTTC; CDR3: CASSRGLGGYEQYF
V: TRBV19; J: TRBJ2-1; D: -; size: -; DNA: TGTGCCAGTAGTATCGGTGTCGACAGTGGGCAGTTCTTC; CDR3: CASSIGVDSGQFF
V: TRBV5-8; J: TRBJ1-6; D: -; size: once; DNA: TGTGCCAGCAGCCGGCTCCGGGATCTGCGGAATTCACCCCTCCACTTT; CDR3: CASSRLRDLRNSPLHF
V: TRBV12-3/TRBV12-4; J: TRBJ2-7; D: TRBD1; size: -; DNA: TGTGCCAGCAGCCCAGGGGGCTACGAGCAGTACTTC; CDR3: CASSPGGYEQYF
V: TRBV5-4; J: TRBJ2-3; D: TRBD2; size: few; DNA: TGTGCCAGCAGCTTGGCCCGTTCGAGCGGGATAGATACGCAGTATTTT; CDR3: CASSLARSSGIDTQYF
V: TRBV2; J: TRBJ2-1; D: -; size: -; DNA: TGTGCCAGCAGTGAAGTACGGGGGGCGGGCAATGAGCAGTTCTTC; CDR3: CASSEVRGAGNEQFF
V: TRBV5-1; J: TRBJ1-6; D: -; size: -; DNA: TGCGCCAGCAGCTTGGCCATCCGGGGGAGCGAGCGAAATTCACCCCTCCACTTT; CDR3: CASSLAIRGSERNSPLHF
V: TRBV19; J: TRBJ1-2; D: -; size: -; DNA: TGTGCCAGTAGTTCCCGCCCCAGGGACGGCTACACCTTC; CDR3: CASSSRPRDGYTF
V: TRBV15; J: TRBJ2-1; D: TRBD1; size: -; DNA: TGTGCCACCAGCAGGACAGGGGAGCATGAGCAGTTCTTC; CDR3: CATSRTGEHEQFF
V: TRBV6-1; J: TRBJ1-4; D: -; size: -; DNA: TGTGCCAGCAGTGAGGCCCCCCGGGTAACTAATGAAAAACTGTTTTTT; CDR3: CASSEAPRVTNEKLFF
V: TRBV28; J: TRBJ1-2; D: -; size: -; DNA: TGTGCCAGCAGCCTACAGGGTTGGTATGGCTACACCTTC; CDR3: CASSLQGWYGYTF
V: TRBV28; J: TRBJ2-2; D: -; size: -; DNA: TGTGCCAGCAGGGCCGGGGGCGCTTTGATTTCCGGGGAGCTGTTTTTT; CDR3: CASRAGGALISGELFF
V: TRBV27; J: TRBJ1-5; D: TRBD1; size: -; DNA: TGTGCCAGCAGTTCAGGGGGGGCCCATCAGCCCCAGCATTTT; CDR3: CASSSGGAHQPQHF
V: TRBV7-2; J: TRBJ2-7; D: TRBD2; size: -; DNA: TGTGCCAGTTCTGCGGGGGTCAGAAGATACGAGCAGTACTTC; CDR3: CASSAGVRRYEQYF
V: TRBV5-5; J: TRBJ1-2; D: -; size: -; DNA: TGTGCCAGCAGCGCAACGGCCTTCGGGGGCTACACCTTC; CDR3: CASSATAFGGYTF
V: TRBV12-2; J: TRBJ1-2; D: -; size: -; DNA: TGTGCAAGTCGCTTTATGGCGCCGGGACGGACTAACTATGGCTACACCTTC; CDR3: CASRFMAPGRTNYGYTF
V: TRBV18; J: TRBJ2-3; D: -; size: -; DNA: TGTGCCAGCTCACCAGGACAGAGCACAGATACGCAGTATTTT; CDR3: CASSPGQSTDTQYF
V: TRBV9; J: TRBJ2-5; D: -; size: once; DNA: TGTGCCAGCAGAAGTACCGGAGGGCCCCGAGAGACCCAGTACTTC; CDR3: CASRSTGGPRETQYF
V: TRBV4-3; J: TRBJ1-5; D: -; size: once; DNA: TGCGCCAGCAGCCAAGACCACACGGTCAATCAGCCCCAGCATTTT; CDR3: CASSQDHTVNQPQHF
V: TRBV7-2; J: TRBJ2-1; D: TRBD1; size: -; DNA: TGTGCCAGCAGCTTGAGGGGACAGGGCGCTGAGCAGTTCTTC; CDR3: CASSLRGQGAEQFF
V: TRBV4-3; J: TRBJ2-1; D: -; size: once; DNA: TGCGCCAGCAGCCAAGATTCCGTGAATGAGCAGTTCTTC; CDR3: CASSQDSVNEQFF
V: TRBV4-3; J: TRBJ2-7; D: -; size: -; DNA: TGCGCCAGCAGCCAAGAATCTCGGGGGTCCTACGAGCAGTACTTC; CDR3: CASSQESRGSYEQYF
V: TRBV5-6; J: TRBJ1-1; D: -; size: -; DNA: TGTGCCAGCAGCTCCACAGGGCTTGTCACTGAAGCTTTCTTT; CDR3: CASSSTGLVTEAFF
V: TRBV28; J: TRBJ2-1; D: TRBD1; size: -; DNA: TGTGCCAGCAGGCGACGCCGGGACAGGGAGGTGCCGTATGAGCAGTTCTTC; CDR3: CASRRRRDREVPYEQFF
V: TRBV11-3; J: TRBJ1-1; D: -; size: once; DNA: TGTGCCAGCAGTGGGGGTCCCTCGGCCACTGAAGCTTTCTTT; CDR3: CASSGGPSATEAFF
V: TRBV29-1; J: TRBJ1-4; D: -; size: -; DNA: TGCAGCGTTGGCAGAGGGGGACGAAATGAAAAACTGTTTTTT; CDR3: CSVGRGGRNEKLFF
V: TRBV28; J: TRBJ2-7; D: TRBD2; size: -; DNA: TGTGCCAGCTGGACTAGCGGGAACTACGAGCAGTACTTC; CDR3: CASWTSGNYEQYF
V: TRBV19; J: TRBJ1-4; D: -; size: -; DNA: TGTGCCAGTAGTGCCCTGACCCAAAGCGGGGCTAATGAAAAACTGTTTTTT; CDR3: CASSALTQSGANEKLFF
V: TRBV6-2/TRBV6-3; J: TRBJ1-1; D: -; size: -; DNA: TGTGCCAGCAGCTTCGATCGGCGCACTGAAGCTTTCTTT; CDR3: CASSFDRRTEAFF
V: TRBV30; J: TRBJ2-2; D: TRBD2; size: once; DNA: TGTGCCTGGAGCGCAACGGGGGGTATCGGCGGGAGGGCCACCGGGGAGCTGTTTTTT; CDR3: CAWSATGGIGGRATGELFF
V: TRBV6-5; J: TRBJ2-5; D: -; size: -; DNA: TGTGCCAGCAGCCAGGGGGGGTTCTTGGAGACCCAGTACTTC; CDR3: CASSQGGFLETQYF